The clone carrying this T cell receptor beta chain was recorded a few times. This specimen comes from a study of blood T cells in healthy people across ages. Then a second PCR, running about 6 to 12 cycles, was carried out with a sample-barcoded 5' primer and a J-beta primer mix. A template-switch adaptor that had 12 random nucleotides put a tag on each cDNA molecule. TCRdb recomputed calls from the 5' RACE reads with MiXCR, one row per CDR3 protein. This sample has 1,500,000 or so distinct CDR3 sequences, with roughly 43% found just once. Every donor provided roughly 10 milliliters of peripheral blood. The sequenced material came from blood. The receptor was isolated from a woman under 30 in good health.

The CDR3 loop reads CASSELGQSTDTQYF. CDR3 nucleotides: TGTGCCAGCAGTGAACTAGGCCAAAGCACAGATACGCAGTATTTT. The chain carries TRBV25-1 and TRBJ2-3; D not certain. Trimming took 2 bases from V and 0 from J, leaving 9 bases between them. There are 15 residues in the CDR3. Germline CDR1 and CDR2: MGHDK and SYGVNS.